This T cell receptor (beta chain) was identified during a study of cytomegalovirus exposure and HLA in healthy donors. Of note for this clone: Antigen specificity is unknown. An end of the junction differs from the germline gene, which may be a read error.

Overall study results and limits: Looking again later, the authors saw that most CMV-associated TCR beta chains seemed HLA-restricted. Trimming of TCR beta V- and J-genes showed a link, identified in a later analysis, to a missense DCLRE1C variant. Across donors, sequencing depth was assumed by presence/absence analyses to be roughly uniform.

Samples came from healthy bone marrow donors. This CDR3 comprises 12 residues. Germline CDR1 and CDR2: SSHAT and FNYEAQ (reference sequence). 60 Vbeta and 13 Jbeta primers were used in PCR. Measured with immunoSEQ multiplex PCR; TCRdb has only the in-frame clones, and not every one. This listing includes 140,000 to 150,000 clones. Sequenced: PBMCs. The chain has TRBV7-7 and TRBJ2-5, with D maybe TRBD1 (6 bases). The receptor was derived from a male donor in good health and CMV-seronegative. CDR3 sequence (DNA): TGTGCTAGCAGCTTCAGGGGAGAGACCCAGTACTTC. It codes for CASSFRGETQYF.